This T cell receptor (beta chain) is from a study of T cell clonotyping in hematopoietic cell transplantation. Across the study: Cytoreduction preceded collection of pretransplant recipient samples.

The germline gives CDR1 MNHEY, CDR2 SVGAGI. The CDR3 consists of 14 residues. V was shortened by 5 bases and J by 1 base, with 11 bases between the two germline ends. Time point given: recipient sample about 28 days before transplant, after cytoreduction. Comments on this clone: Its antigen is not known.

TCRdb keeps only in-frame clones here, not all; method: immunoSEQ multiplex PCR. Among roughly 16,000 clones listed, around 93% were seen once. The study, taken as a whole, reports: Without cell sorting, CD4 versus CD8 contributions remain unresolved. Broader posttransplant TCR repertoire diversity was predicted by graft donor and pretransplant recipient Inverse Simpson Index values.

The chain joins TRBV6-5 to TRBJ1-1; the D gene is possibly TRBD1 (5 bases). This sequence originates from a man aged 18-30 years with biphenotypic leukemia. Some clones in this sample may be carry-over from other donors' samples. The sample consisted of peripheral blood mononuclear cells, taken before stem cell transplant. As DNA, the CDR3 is TGTGCCAGCAGTCAGCGTAGGGGGAACACTGAAGCTTTCTTT. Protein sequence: CASSQRRGNTEAFF.